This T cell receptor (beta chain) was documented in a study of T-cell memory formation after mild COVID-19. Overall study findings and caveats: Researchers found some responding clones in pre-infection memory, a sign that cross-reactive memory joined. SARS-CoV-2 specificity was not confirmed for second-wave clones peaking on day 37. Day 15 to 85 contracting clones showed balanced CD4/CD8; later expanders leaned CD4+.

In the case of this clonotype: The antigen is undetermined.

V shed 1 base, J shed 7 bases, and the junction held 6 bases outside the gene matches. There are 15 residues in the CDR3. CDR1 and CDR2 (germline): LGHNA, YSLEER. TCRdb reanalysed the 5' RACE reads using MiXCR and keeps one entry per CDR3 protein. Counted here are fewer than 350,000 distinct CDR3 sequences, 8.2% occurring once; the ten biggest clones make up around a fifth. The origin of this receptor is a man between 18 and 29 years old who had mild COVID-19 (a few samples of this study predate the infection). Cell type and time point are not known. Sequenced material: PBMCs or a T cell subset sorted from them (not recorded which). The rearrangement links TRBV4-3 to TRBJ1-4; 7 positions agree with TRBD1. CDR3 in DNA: TGCGCCAGCAGCCAAGGAGCAGGGGGGCGTGAAAAACTGTTTTTT. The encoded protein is CASSQGAGGREKLFF.